One sample yielded the 5 T cell receptor beta chains listed below, sequenced in a study of blood T cells in healthy people across ages. For the second PCR, which ran for roughly 7 to 11 cycles, a sample-barcoded 5' primer and a J-beta primer mix were used. Via MiXCR, TCRdb re-called the 5' RACE reads, giving one row per CDR3 protein. Counted here are around 500,000 distinct CDR3 sequences, 25% to 35% occurring once; the ten biggest clones make up over 3.5%. The sample also formed part of further work on T cells of mothers and their children.

Material for sequencing was blood. All receptors come from a boy aged 2 to 10 in good health.

This clonotype was picked up a small number of times. This rearrangement joins TRBV16 to TRBJ1-2; D is unclear. Trimming pared 0 bases from V and 8 bases from J, leaving 16 bases between. The germline CDR1 and CDR2 sequences are KGHSY and FQNENV. The CDR3 spans 15 residues. The CDR3 DNA follows: TGTGCCAGCAGCCAATCGGTTCGGCCGCGCTGGGGCTACACCTTC. Amino acids: CASSQSVRPRWGYTF.

This chain uses TRBV12-3 or TRBV12-4 with TRBJ2-5; 11 nucleotides agree with TRBD2. The end of the DNA is better explained by TRBJ2-1, so the J call may be wrong. The CDR3 runs to 17 residues. CDR3 nucleotide sequence: TGTGCCAGCAGTTTTACTAGCGGGAGCCCATCGGGGAATGAGCAGTTCTTC. Translating gives CASSFTSGSPSGNEQFF.

V is TRBV7-2 and J is TRBJ2-3; TRBD1 agrees at 8 bases. This CDR3 region has 15 residues. Trimming took 3 bases from V and 2 from J; bases not matched to a gene: 4. Looked up from germline, CDR1 is SGHTA and CDR2 is FQGNSA. DNA for the CDR3: TGTGCCAGCAGCTTCCGACAGGGGACCACAGATACGCAGTATTTT. The encoded protein is CASSFRQGTTDTQYF.

This clonotype was observed a few times. One end of the junction fails to match germline, which may point to a read error. V usage is TRBV9 and J usage is TRBJ1-1; D unresolved. Germline CDR1 reads SGDLS; CDR2 reads YYNGEE. This CDR3 region has 15 residues. CDR3: CAGSPLGSGNTEAFF. Written as DNA, the CDR3 is TGTGCCGGCAGCCCCCTGGGCTCCGGCAACACTGAAGCTTTCTTT.

Remarks on this clonotype: Compared with germline, one end of the junction differs, possibly owing to a read error. The chain couples TRBV20-1 to TRBJ1-1, with 7 bases matching TRBD1. The CDR3 is made up of 14 amino acids. From germline, CDR1 is DFQATT and CDR2 SNEGSKA (reference sequence). CDR3 in DNA: TGCAGTGCTACACCGGGACAGCAGAACCCTGAAGCTTTCTTT. Protein sequence: CSATPGQQNPEAFF.